This record covers a single T cell receptor beta chain. Its antigen remains unidentified. The total RNA came straight from whole blood, and T cells were not sorted beforehand. The data stem from a study of monozygotic twins with inflammatory bowel disease. Points from the study as a whole: Evidence did not back any single strong signal or clonotype linked to IBD. Fewer shared clonotypes with others were found in IBD patients than in healthy twins, especially with disease activity.

The TCR libraries each used total RNA (around 4,000 ng per library). TCRdb reworked the 5' RACE reads into one entry per CDR3 protein, no DNA. This sample carries roughly 300,000 distinct CDR3 sequences, with 5.6% going to the ten biggest clones. The length of the CDR3 is 16 residues. Germline CDR1 and CDR2: MDHEN and SYDVKM. The sequenced sample consisted of blood. V usage is TRBV28 and J usage is TRBJ1-3. This receptor was identified in a human donor with ulcerative colitis or Crohn's disease, or a healthy co-twin of an affected twin (not recorded which). Here the CDR3 reads CASSLDFGRSRNTIYF. Supplemented by reference TRBV28 and TRBJ1-3, the full variable domain reads DVKVTQSSRYLVKRTGEKVFLECVQDMDHENMFWYRQDPGLGLRLIYFSYDVKMKEKGDIPEGYSVSREKKERFSLILESASTNQTSMYLCASSLDFGRSRNTIYFGEGSWLTVV.